This T cell receptor beta chain was retrieved from a study of CD8 T cell repertoires and HIV-1 epitope variants. Study as a whole: Twenty-five autologous and known Gag and Nef epitope variant peptides each stimulated T cells separately. Tested: three Gag epitope families, Nef HW9 and YT9. Overall study findings and caveats: Most of the nine antigen-specific clonotypes appeared cross-reactive to autologous or escape variants.

Unmatched junction bases numbered 8, after V lost 8 bases and J lost 1 base. Germline CDR1 reads MNHNY; CDR2 reads SVGAGI (reference sequence). The CDR3 consists of 16 residues. Remarks on this clone: Its target is unknown.

Here immunoSEQ multiplex PCR was the method, and the copy in TCRdb shows in-frame clones only, minus some. The profile shows some 100,000 clones, approximately 70% of them singletons. V gene TRBV6-6 combines with J gene TRBJ2-1, with TRBD1 identical over 10 bases. The TCR sequence derives from a male donor with HIV. The sample consisted of uncultured baseline CD8+ T cells from peripheral blood mononuclear cells (PBMCs). CDR3 sequence: CASLDRGLSSYNEQFF. For the CDR3, the DNA is TGTGCCAGCCTAGACAGGGGGCTTAGTTCCTACAATGAGCAGTTCTTC.